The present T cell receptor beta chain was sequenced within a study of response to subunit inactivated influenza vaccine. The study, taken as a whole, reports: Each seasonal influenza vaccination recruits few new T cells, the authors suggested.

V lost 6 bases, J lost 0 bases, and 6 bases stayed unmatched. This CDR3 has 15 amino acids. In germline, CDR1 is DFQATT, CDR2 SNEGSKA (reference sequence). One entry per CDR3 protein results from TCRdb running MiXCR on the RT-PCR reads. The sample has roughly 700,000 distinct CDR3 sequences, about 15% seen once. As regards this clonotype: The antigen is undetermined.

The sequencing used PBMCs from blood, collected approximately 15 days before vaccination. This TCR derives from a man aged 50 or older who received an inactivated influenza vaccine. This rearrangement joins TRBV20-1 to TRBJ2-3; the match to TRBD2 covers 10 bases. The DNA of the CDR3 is TGCAGTGCCCCTCCAGCGGGGGGGAGCACAGATACGCAGTATTTT. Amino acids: CSAPPAGGSTDTQYF.